This T cell receptor (beta chain) was captured in a study of CD4+ T cells in melanoma. A note on this clone: What it binds is not known.

Profiled with immunoSEQ multiplex PCR; TCRdb holds only in-frame clones, not every one. The repertoire has about 120,000 clones, roughly 90% of them found once; the top ten carry 2.5% to 3.5%. Study results and limitations: CD8+ T cell, macrophage and B cell function reportedly correlated with neoantigen-specific CD4+ T cells. In melanoma, neoantigen-specific CD4+ T cells reportedly differed in differentiation state.

V was pared by 9 bases and J by 4 bases, with 16 bases between. There are 13 residues in the CDR3. Germline lookup yields CDR1 LNHDA and CDR2 SQIVND (reference sequence). Sequencing input: peripheral blood. The sequence was collected from a human donor with melanoma. V and J are TRBV19 and TRBJ2-7; D tentatively fits TRBD1 or TRBD2 (5 bases each). CDR3: CASRRQGEYEQYF. CDR3 nucleotides: TGTGCCAGCCGGAGGCAGGGAGAATACGAGCAGTACTTC.